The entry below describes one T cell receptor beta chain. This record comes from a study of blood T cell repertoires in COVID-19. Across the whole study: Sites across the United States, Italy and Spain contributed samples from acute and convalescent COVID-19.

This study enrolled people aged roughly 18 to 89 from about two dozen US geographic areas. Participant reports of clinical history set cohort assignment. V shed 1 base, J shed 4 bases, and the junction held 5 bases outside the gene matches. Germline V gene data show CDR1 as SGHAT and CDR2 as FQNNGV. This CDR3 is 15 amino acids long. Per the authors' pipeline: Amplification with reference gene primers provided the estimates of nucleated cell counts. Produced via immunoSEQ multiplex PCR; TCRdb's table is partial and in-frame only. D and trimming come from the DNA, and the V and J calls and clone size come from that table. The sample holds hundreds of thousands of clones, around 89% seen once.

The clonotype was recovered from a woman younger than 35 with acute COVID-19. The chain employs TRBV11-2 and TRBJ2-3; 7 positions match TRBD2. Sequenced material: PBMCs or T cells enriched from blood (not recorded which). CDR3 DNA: TGTGCCAGCAGCTTAGCGGGGAGGGGATCAGATACGCAGTATTTT. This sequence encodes CASSLAGRGSDTQYF.